The 13 T cell receptor beta chains listed next were all sequenced from one sample in a study of beta chain features in type 1 diabetes. The antigens these receptors bind are not known. Whole-study results and caveats: TCRB CDR3s from Type 1 diabetes patients were moderately but significantly shorter in all four CD4+ subsets.

What was sequenced were expressed TCRB transcripts, since all of the isolated RNA had been reverse transcribed. The data were produced by immunoSEQ multiplex PCR, yet TCRdb's version contains in-frame clones alone and is incomplete. The data show fewer than 400,000 clones, around 9.3% seen once. The sample comprised central memory CD4+ T cells from blood. These receptors were taken from a man aged 30 to 45 with type 1 diabetes.

This rearrangement joins TRBV5-1 to TRBJ1-5; no clear D gene. The V end was cut by 3 bases, the J end by 3 bases, with 10 bases between. The germline CDR1 and CDR2 sequences are SGHRS and YFSETQ. The CDR3 spans 14 residues. The CDR3 DNA reads TGCGCCAGCAGCTCCTTCCCTGACAATCAGCCCCAGCATTTT. It codes for CASSSFPDNQPQHF.

There are a few counts of this clone. The V and J genes are TRBV20-1 and TRBJ2-5; D remains unclear. The CDR3 loop spans 11 amino acids. The germline V gene encodes CDR1 DFQATT and CDR2 SNEGSKA (reference sequence). V lost 3 bases to trimming and J lost 3 bases, with 5 bases between them. The CDR3 DNA sequence: TGCAGTGCTAGCATCGAAGAGACCCAGTACTTC. It specifies CSASIEETQYF.

The rearrangement joins TRBV5-4 to TRBJ2-5; 7 positions match TRBD2. The CDR3 loop spans 14 amino acids. V gave up 3 bases and J gave up 3 bases; unmatched junction bases: 5. Germline CDR1 and CDR2: SGHNT and YYREEE (reference sequence). The CDR3 is CASSSPSGEETQYF. The CDR3 DNA reads as TGTGCCAGCAGCTCCCCTAGCGGCGAAGAGACCCAGTACTTC.

In this sample, this clone turned up a few times. This chain uses TRBV2 with TRBJ2-5; 10 positions match TRBD2. V trimming: 6 bases; J trimming: 4 bases; junction bases outside the gene matches: 11. The length of the CDR3 is 16 residues. Germline CDR1 and CDR2: SNHLY and FYNNEI. The CDR3 loop is CASSTKAGGPGETQYF. The CDR3 coding sequence is TGTGCCAGCAGCACGAAAGCGGGGGGGCCGGGAGAGACCCAGTACTTC.

In the case of this clone: In the same sample, other DNA sequences code for this CDR3. V gene TRBV7-2 combines with J gene TRBJ1-1; TRBD1 might be the D (5 bases). The ends were cut back, 5 bases at V and 3 bases at J, with 10 bases in the middle. The CDR3 has 13 amino acids. Germline V gene lookup returns CDR1 SGHTA and CDR2 FQGNSA. The CDR3 DNA is TGTGCCAGCAGCCTGATGGGGGACACTGAAGCTTTCTTT. Translation gives CASSLMGDTEAFF.

This clone occurred many times. This sequence joins TRBV6-1 and TRBJ2-1; 7 bases fit TRBD2. V was pared by 0 bases and J by 0 bases, with 5 bases of the junction left unmatched. Germline assignment: CDR1 MNHNS and CDR2 SASEGT. This CDR3 has 17 amino acids. The DNA of the CDR3 is TGTGCCAGCAGTGAAGCGCTGCCTAGCGGCTCCTACAATGAGCAGTTCTTC. It is translated as CASSEALPSGSYNEQFF.

This clone has only a few counts. This chain joins TRBV18 and TRBJ2-7; 11 bases map to TRBD2. With 3 bases clipped from V and 4 bases from J, the junction kept 2 bases outside the gene matches. CDR3 length: 14 amino acids. CDR1 KGHSH and CDR2 LQKENI come from the germline V gene. CDR3 nucleotide sequence: TGTGCCAGCTCACCGGGGACTAGCGGATACGAGCAGTACTTC. This gives the protein CASSPGTSGYEQYF.

There are a few counts of this clone. The CDR3 loop is CASSPGTGGVYGYTF. The CDR3 region has the DNA TGTGCCAGCTCACCAGGGACAGGGGGCGTCTATGGCTACACCTTC. The chain recombines TRBV18 with TRBJ1-2; TRBD1 agrees at 12 bases. CDR1 and CDR2 from the germline V gene are KGHSH and LQKENI. The CDR3 sequence is 15 residues long. V gave up 2 bases and J gave up 4 bases; unmatched junction bases: 2.

Remarks on this clone: Additional DNA sequences in this sample encode the identical CDR3. The chain has TRBV25-1 and TRBJ1-2, with D unclear. Germline V gene sequence: CDR1 MGHDK, CDR2 SYGVNS. Deletions cut 5 bases from V and 2 bases from J, with 3 bases between. This CDR3 region has 11 residues. The CDR3 DNA reads as TGTGCCAGCAGTAGGAACTATGGCTACACCTTC. Translating gives CASSRNYGYTF.

This clone has a handful of counts. J is TRBJ1-2 and V is TRBV14; D gene unclear. CDR3 length: 12 amino acids. Looked up from germline, CDR1 is SGHDN and CDR2 is FVKESK. The V gene lost 4 bases and the J gene lost 7 bases, with 10 bases spanning the gap. DNA for the CDR3: TGTGCCAGCAGCCTCGGCGAACTTGGCTACACCTTC. It codes for CASSLGELGYTF.

This clone was detected many times. The chain carries TRBV5-6 and TRBJ2-7, with D possibly being TRBD1 or TRBD2 (5 bases each). V was clipped by 3 bases and J by 5 bases, with 12 bases between them. This CDR3 is built from 13 residues. Germline V CDR1 and CDR2: SGHDT, YYEEEE. CDR3 sequence: CASSSGGPNEQYF. In nucleotides, the CDR3 is TGTGCCAGCAGCTCTGGGGGTCCTAACGAGCAGTACTTC.

This sequence joins TRBV30 and TRBJ1-1; D perhaps matches TRBD1 (5 bases). The length of the CDR3 is 12 residues. Per germline, CDR1 GTSNPN and CDR2 SVGIG (reference sequence). V was cut by 0 bases and J by 8 bases, with 10 bases left in between. In DNA, the CDR3 is TGTGCCTGGAGTGTAGGGACGGACGAAGCTTTCTTT. Its protein product is CAWSVGTDEAFF. The full variable domain, its missing parts supplied by reference TRBV30 and TRBJ1-1, is SQTIHQWPATLVQPVGSPLSLECTVEGTSNPNLYWYRQAAGRGLQLLFYSVGIGQISSEVPQNLSASRPQDRQFILSSKKLLLSDSGFYLCAWSVGTDEAFFGQGTRLTVV.

The chain employs TRBV11-2 and TRBJ2-5; the D call may be TRBD1 or TRBD2 (5 bases each). Germline V lookup: CDR1 SGHAT, CDR2 FQNNGV. The CDR3 contains 16 residues. V lost 1 base, J lost 8 bases, and 20 bases lay in between. The CDR3 loop reads CASSLVFGGDAHTQYF. CDR3 nucleotides: TGTGCCAGCAGCTTAGTTTTCGGTGGGGACGCGCATACCCAGTACTTC. Combining the CDR3 with reference TRBV11-2 and TRBJ2-5 gives the whole variable domain EAGVAQSPRYKIIEKRQSVAFWCNPISGHATLYWYQQILGQGPKLLIQFQNNGVVDDSQLPKDRFSAERLKGVDSTLKIQPAKLEDSAVYLCASSLVFGGDAHTQYFGPGTRLLVL.